This T cell receptor beta chain was sequenced in a study of T cell repertoires in cytomegalovirus infection. Looking at the study overall: Public TCR beta signatures were indicative of both CMV infection and a matching HLA type. Study observations and caveats: Carriage of CMV together with the relevant HLA was identifiable through cumulative public TCR beta family frequency. Dominant in the ex vivo response were TCR beta clonotypes restricted by HLA-C and specific for CMV.

Points on this clonotype: Its specificity is unknown.

V was shortened by 1 base and J by 3 bases, with 11 bases between the two germline ends. The CDR3 loop spans 15 amino acids. The germline gives CDR1 SGHDN, CDR2 FVKESK. Using its own MiXCR run on the reads, TCRdb lists one record per CDR3 protein. The repertoire holds roughly 630,000 distinct CDR3 sequences, with 20% to 30% as singletons. Sequencing used CD8+ T cells from PBMCs. J is TRBJ2-3 and V is TRBV14, with D uncertain. The receptor was derived from a human donor in good health (CMV status not recorded). Some clones in this sample may be carry-over from other donors' samples. The CDR3 sequence is CASSQVWIETDTQYF. The CDR3 nucleotides read TGTGCCAGCAGCCAAGTTTGGATTGAGACAGATACGCAGTATTTT.